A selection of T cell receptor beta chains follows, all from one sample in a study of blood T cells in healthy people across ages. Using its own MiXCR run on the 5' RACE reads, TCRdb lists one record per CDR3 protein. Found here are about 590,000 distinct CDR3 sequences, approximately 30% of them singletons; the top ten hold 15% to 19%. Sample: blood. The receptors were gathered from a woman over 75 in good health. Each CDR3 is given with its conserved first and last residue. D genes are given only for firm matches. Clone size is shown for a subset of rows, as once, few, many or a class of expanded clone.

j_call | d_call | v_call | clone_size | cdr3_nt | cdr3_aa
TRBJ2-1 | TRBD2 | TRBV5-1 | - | TGCGCCAGTGCCAGCATAAGCGGGACCTACAATGAGCAGTTCTTC | CASASISGTYNEQFF
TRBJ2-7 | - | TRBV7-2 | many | TGTGCCAGCAGTTTAGGCGGCCCCTACGAGCAGTACTTC | CASSLGGPYEQYF
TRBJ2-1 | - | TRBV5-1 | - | TGCGCCAGCAGCTCGACACGGGGCGGGGCGGTTTTCTTC | CASSSTRGGAVFF
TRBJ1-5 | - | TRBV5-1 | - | TGCGTCAGCAGCTTGATAGGCAATCAGCCCCAGCATTTT | CVSSLIGNQPQHF
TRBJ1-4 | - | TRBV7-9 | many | TGTGCCAGCAGCTTAGATCCGGGAACTAATGAAAAACTGTTTTTT | CASSLDPGTNEKLFF
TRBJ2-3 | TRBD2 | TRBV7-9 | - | TGTGCCAGCAGCTTAGATATCACTAGCGGCGTCACAGATACGCAGTATTTT | CASSLDITSGVTDTQYF
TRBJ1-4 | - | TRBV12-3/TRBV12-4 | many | TGTGCCAGCAGTTTAGCGAACGGGGGGGCTAATGAAAAACTGTTTTTT | CASSLANGGANEKLFF
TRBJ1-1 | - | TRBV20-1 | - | TGCGGTGCTAGAGGTAACGGGGGGCGAGGTCCTGAAGCTTTCTTT | CGARGNGGRGPEAFF
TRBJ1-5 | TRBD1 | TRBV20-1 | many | TGCAGTGCTAGAGTAGGGACAGGAGGGGGTGGCAATCAGCCCCAGCATTTT | CSARVGTGGGGNQPQHF
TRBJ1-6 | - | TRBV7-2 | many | TGTGCCAGCAGTACCCGAGGTCCGGGGACACCCCTCCACTTT | CASSTRGPGTPLHF
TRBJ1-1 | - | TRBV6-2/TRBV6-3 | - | TGTGCCAGCAGTGGAGCCAGGGGGAACACTGAAGCTTTCTTT | CASSGARGNTEAFF
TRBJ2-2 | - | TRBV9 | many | TGTGCCAGCAGCGTAGCTACATTGGGGACTCCTCAGCTGTTTTTT | CASSVATLGTPQLFF
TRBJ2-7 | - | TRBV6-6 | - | TGTGCCAGCAGTTACCGCCAGGGGTTCTCCTACGAGCAGTACTTC | CASSYRQGFSYEQYF
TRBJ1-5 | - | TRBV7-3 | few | TGTGCCAGCAGCTTAACCAACGGCCCGAATCAGCCCCAGCATTTT | CASSLTNGPNQPQHF
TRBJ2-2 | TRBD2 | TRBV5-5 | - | TGTGCCAGCAGCGTGACTAGCGGGGGAAGTACCGGGGAGCGGTTTTTT | CASSVTSGGSTGERFF
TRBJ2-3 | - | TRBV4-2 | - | TGTGCCAGCAGCCAAGATGTTGGGGGAGCAGATACGCAGTATTTT | CASSQDVGGADTQYF